The clone carrying this TCR beta chain was seen just once. These data are taken from a study of shared clonotypes between healthy human individuals. CDR1 GTSNPN and CDR2 SVGIG come from the germline V gene (reference sequence). The CDR3 covers 14 residues. The V gene lost 1 base and the J gene lost 5 bases, with 12 bases spanning the gap. The data were produced by immunoSEQ multiplex PCR, yet TCRdb's version contains in-frame clones alone and is incomplete. The repertoire consists of some 2,000,000 clones, with approximately 96% occurring once and the leading ten covering approximately 0.13%. Source material: naive CD4+ T cells sorted from blood. The subset here: CD45RA+ positively selected. This chain uses TRBV30 with TRBJ1-5; the D gene is possibly TRBD1 (5 bases). The TCR sequence derives from a man aged 18-30 years in good health. The CDR3: CAWSASQADQPQHF. CDR3 DNA sequence: TGTGCCTGGAGTGCCTCACAGGCGGATCAGCCCCAGCATTTT.